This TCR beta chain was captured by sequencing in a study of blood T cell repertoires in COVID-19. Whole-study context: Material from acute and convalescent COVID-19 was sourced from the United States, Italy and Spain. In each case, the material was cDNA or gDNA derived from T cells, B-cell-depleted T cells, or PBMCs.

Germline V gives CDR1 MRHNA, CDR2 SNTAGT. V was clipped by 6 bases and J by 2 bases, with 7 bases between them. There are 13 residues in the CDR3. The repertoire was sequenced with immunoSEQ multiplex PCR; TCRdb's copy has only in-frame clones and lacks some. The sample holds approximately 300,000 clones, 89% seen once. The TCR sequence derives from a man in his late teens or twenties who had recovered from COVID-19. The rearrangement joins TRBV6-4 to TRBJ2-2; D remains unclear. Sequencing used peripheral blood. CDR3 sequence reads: CASSPHNTGELFF. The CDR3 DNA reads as TGTGCCAGCAGCCCCCATAACACCGGGGAGCTGTTTTTT.